Sequencing of this T cell receptor beta chain was carried out in a study of CD8+CD57+ T cells in acquired aplastic anemia. This CDR3 is 13 amino acids long. Germline V gene lookup returns CDR1 SGHTA and CDR2 FQGNSA. Trimming stripped 2 bases from V and 6 bases from J, with 7 bases between. TCR beta VDJ combinations and CDR3 sequences were profiled from genomic DNA. A single record per CDR3 protein comes from TCRdb applying MiXCR to the reads. This table holds 400,000 to 450,000 distinct CDR3 sequences, around 68% found once. This chain uses TRBV7-2 with TRBJ2-2; the D gene is possibly TRBD2 (5 bases). The sequenced sample consisted of sorted CD4+, CD8+, or CD8+CD57+ T cells (not recorded which) from PBMCs. The sequence was collected from a human donor in good health, serving as a control. The CDR3 DNA sequence: TGTGCCAGCAGCTTAAGAGCGGCCGGGGAGCTGTTTTTT. Amino acid sequence: CASSLRAAGELFF.